The T cell receptor beta chain described here comes from a study of regulatory T cells in long-lasting Graves disease. Looking at the study overall: For a period under 3 months, newly diagnosed Graves' patients had taken antithyroid drugs. General observations from the study: Persistent disease was characterized by preferential usage of TRBV28, TRBJ1-2 and TRBJ2-5.

About this clonotype itself: Its antigen remains unidentified. A much larger clone lies a single base off, so this may be a read error.

As to time point: newly diagnosed GD, antithyroid drugs for less than 3 months. From PBMCs, RNA was extracted and then used to make the TCR library. For TCR beta, libraries came from iRepertoire HTBI primers and Arm-PCR of CDR3 regions. MiXCR, run by TCRdb on the multiplex PCR reads, gives a single entry per CDR3 protein. This sample has some 460,000 distinct CDR3 sequences, with 16% found just once. CDR3 length equals 16 residues. V lost 6 bases and J lost 3; bases outside the gene matches: 13. Looked up from germline, CDR1 is KGHSH and CDR2 is LQKENI. These data were also reused for a study on T cells in Graves' hyperthyroidism and ophthalmopathy.

Material: peripheral blood mononuclear cells (PBMCs), obtained at new diagnosis, from a patient treated with antithyroid drugs. The chain joins TRBV18 to TRBJ1-2; 7 bases match TRBD1. The clonotype was recovered from a man in his forties with Graves disease. The CDR3 DNA reads as TGTGCCAGCTCTGCCTTAACAGGGGAAGGCTACTATGGCTACACCTTC. Translated: CASSALTGEGYYGYTF. The full variable domain, its missing parts supplied by reference TRBV18 and TRBJ1-2, is NAGVMQNPRHLVRRRGQEARLRCSPMKGHSHVYWYRQLPEEGLKFMVYLQKENIIDESGMPKERFSAEFPKEGPSILRIQQVVRGDSAAYFCASSALTGEGYYGYTFGSGTRLTVV.